This T cell receptor beta chain is drawn from a study of HIV-infected patients and healthy controls. Findings and limits, study-wide: Healthy controls shared more CDR3 sequences between individuals than HIV-infected patients did. HIV-infected repertoires had significantly higher mean Gini indices than controls, possibly reflecting oligoclonality.

This clonotype showed up many times. As yet, its antigen is unknown. V lost 2 bases to trimming and J lost 5 bases, with 12 bases between them. This CDR3 contains 14 residues. Germline V lookup: CDR1 LNHNV, CDR2 YYDKDF (reference sequence). The repertoire came from unfractionated whole blood and reflected all unsorted peripheral T cells. cDNA was made from 500 ng RNA using alpha and beta constant primers. Using multiplexing indices, alpha and beta chain libraries were generated apart by chain-specific third strand synthesis. TCRdb itself ran the 5' RACE reads through MiXCR, one entry per CDR3 protein. This repertoire shows about 5,500 distinct CDR3 sequences, around 8% found once; its top ten account for 15% to 20%.

This chain links TRBV15 with TRBJ2-5; D is possibly TRBD1 or TRBD2 (5 bases each). The input for sequencing was blood, taken before antiretroviral therapy. The sequence derives from an adult with HIV infection. The CDR3 region has the DNA TGTGCCACCAGCAGAACAGGTGGGACGGAGACCCAGTACTTC. It encodes CATSRTGGTETQYF.